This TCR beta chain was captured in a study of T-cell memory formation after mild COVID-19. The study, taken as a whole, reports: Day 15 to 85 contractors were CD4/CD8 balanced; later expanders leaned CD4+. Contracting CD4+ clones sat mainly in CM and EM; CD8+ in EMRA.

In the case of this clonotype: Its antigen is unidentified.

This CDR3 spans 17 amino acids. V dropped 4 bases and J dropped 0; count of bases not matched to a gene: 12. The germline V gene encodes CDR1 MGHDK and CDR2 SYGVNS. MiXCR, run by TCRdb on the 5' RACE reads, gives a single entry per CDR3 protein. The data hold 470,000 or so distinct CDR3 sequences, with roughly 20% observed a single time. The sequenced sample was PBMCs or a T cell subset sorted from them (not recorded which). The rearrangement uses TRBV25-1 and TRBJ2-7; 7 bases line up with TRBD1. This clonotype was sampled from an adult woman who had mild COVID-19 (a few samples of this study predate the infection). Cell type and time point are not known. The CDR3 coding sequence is TGTGCCAGCAGTGGCCGGGACAGAGTGGGAAGCTCCTACGAGCAGTACTTC. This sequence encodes CASSGRDRVGSSYEQYF.